These 17 T cell receptor beta chains originate from one sample sequenced in a study of T cell responses to AZD1222 COVID-19 vaccine. Sequencing used immunoSEQ multiplex PCR; TCRdb keeps in-frame clones, though not all of them. Of about 160,000 clones listed, about 90% are singletons. Material: peripheral blood, obtained on day 0 of AZD1222 vaccination. These receptors were collected from an adult in good health.

This rearrangement joins TRBV4-3 to TRBJ2-3, with 9 bases that match TRBD2. The ends lost 1 base at V and 3 bases at J; junction bases unmatched: 2. The CDR3 contains 15 residues. CDR1 and CDR2 (germline): LGHNA, YSLEER. In DNA, the CDR3 is TGCGCCAGCAGCCAAGGGCGGGGGGGAACAGATACGCAGTATTTT. It is translated as CASSQGRGGTDTQYF.

The chain carries TRBV9 and TRBJ1-6; maybe TRBD1 (6 bases). The CDR3 loop spans 14 amino acids. V gave up 1 base and J gave up 8 bases, with 10 bases separating them. Germline V gene lookup returns CDR1 SGDLS and CDR2 YYNGEE. The CDR3 here is CASSVSGVDSPLHF. The DNA of the CDR3 is TGTGCCAGCAGCGTATCAGGGGTTGATTCACCCCTCCACTTT.

This chain joins TRBV24-1 and TRBJ1-5; D is uncertain. There are 13 residues in the CDR3. Germline CDR1 is KGHDR and CDR2 is SFDVKD. Between the trimmed V and J ends, which lost 3 bases and 1 base, there was a span of 3 bases. The CDR3 bases are TGTGCCACCAGTGATCGGAGCAATCAGCCCCAGCATTTT. Its protein is CATSDRSNQPQHF.

This chain joins TRBV9 and TRBJ1-3; 7 bases map to TRBD1. The CDR3 extends over 18 amino acids. Germline V gene data show CDR1 as SGDLS and CDR2 as YYNGEE. J was trimmed by 0 bases and V by 4 bases; bases with no gene match: 13. The CDR3 sequence is CASSPQQGRTPSGNTIYF. Here the CDR3 DNA reads TGTGCCAGCAGCCCGCAACAGGGGCGAACACCCTCTGGAAACACCATATATTTT.

This chain joins TRBV6-5 and TRBJ1-1; D remains ambiguous. From germline, CDR1 is MNHEY and CDR2 SVGAGI. This CDR3 is built from 11 residues. V was pared by 5 bases and J by 7 bases, with 8 bases between. The CDR3 sequence: CASSKEHEAFF. CDR3 sequence (DNA): TGTGCCAGCAGTAAGGAGCATGAAGCTTTCTTT.

V is TRBV12-3 or TRBV12-4 and J is TRBJ1-2; perhaps TRBD1 as D (5 bases). This CDR3 is 13 amino acids long. The germline V and J ends were trimmed by 5 bases and 2 bases, with 9 bases remaining between them. CDR3 bases: TGTGCCAGCAGTCACAGGAGCAACTATGGCTACACCTTC. Protein: CASSHRSNYGYTF.

The chain has TRBV13 and TRBJ2-1, with 9 nucleotides matching TRBD2. Germline V lookup: CDR1 PRHDT, CDR2 FYEKMQ (reference sequence). After removal of 7 bases from V and 2 bases from J, the junction contained 12 bases not matched to a gene. The CDR3 totals 17 residues. The CDR3 here is CASIPSQREAPYNEQFF. In nucleotides, the CDR3 is TGTGCCAGCATCCCCTCCCAGCGGGAGGCCCCCTACAATGAGCAGTTCTTC.

This sequence joins TRBV4-3 and TRBJ1-6; D is unresolved. Germline V CDR1 and CDR2: LGHNA, YSLEER. The CDR3 sequence is 14 residues long. Trimming removed 0 bases from V and 6 bases from J, with 6 bases in between. CDR3 coding DNA: TGCGCCAGCAGCCAAGAAGCCATTAATTCACCCCTCCACTTT. This sequence encodes CASSQEAINSPLHF.

This chain uses TRBV5-1 with TRBJ2-2; the match to TRBD1 covers 8 bases. This CDR3 spans 15 amino acids. Germline V gene lookup returns CDR1 SGHRS and CDR2 YFSETQ. V shed 4 bases and J 1 base; nucleotides not matched to a gene: 3. CDR3 loop: CASSIGQGNTGELFF. DNA for the CDR3: TGCGCCAGCAGCATAGGACAGGGGAACACCGGGGAGCTGTTTTTT.

This chain links TRBV28 with TRBJ1-2; 7 bases line up with TRBD1. Germline CDR1 and CDR2: MDHEN and SYDVKM. J lost 6 bases, V lost 5 bases, and 21 bases had no gene match. The CDR3 has 18 residues. CDR3 DNA: TGTGCCAGCAGTCCGGTTCCTCGACAGGGACCCCTCCCTCATGGCTACACCTTC. Translation gives CASSPVPRQGPLPHGYTF.

V gene TRBV5-4 combines with J gene TRBJ2-7; TRBD1 aligns across 8 bases. CDR1 and CDR2 from the germline V gene are SGHNT and YYREEE (reference sequence). The CDR3 loop spans 13 amino acids. V dropped 4 bases and J dropped 5; count of bases not matched to a gene: 5. CDR3 nucleotide sequence: TGTGCCAGCAGCCCTCGGACAGGGAACGAGCAGTACTTC. It is translated as CASSPRTGNEQYF. The complete variable domain, with remaining parts taken from reference TRBV5-4 and TRBJ2-7, reads ETGVTQSPTHLIKTRGQQVTLRCSSQSGHNTVSWYQQALGQGPQFIFQYYREEENGRGNFPPRFSGLQFPNYSSELNVNALELDDSALYLCASSPRTGNEQYFGPGTRLTVT.

The chain employs TRBV2 and TRBJ1-2, with no clear D. This CDR3 is 12 amino acids long. Germline V gene data show CDR1 as SNHLY and CDR2 as FYNNEI. V lost 4 bases and J 4 bases, leaving 7 bases between the germline ends. The CDR3 spells CASSVLSYGYTF. CDR3 coding DNA: TGTGCCAGCAGTGTACTCAGCTATGGCTACACCTTC.

V and J are TRBV6-5 and TRBJ1-1; TRBD1 is a possible D gene (5 bases). V lost 8 bases and J lost 8, with 15 bases in between. CDR1 MNHEY and CDR2 SVGAGI come from the germline V gene. The CDR3 loop spans 12 amino acids. CDR3 DNA: TGTGCCAGCCACCGTTTCGGGGGGGAAGCTTTCTTT. This encodes CASHRFGGEAFF.

The CDR3 is CASRTLGGSGNTIYF. As DNA, the CDR3 is TGTGCCAGCAGGACACTAGGGGGTTCTGGAAACACCATATATTTT. V gene TRBV27 combines with J gene TRBJ1-3; D is possibly TRBD1 (6 bases). CDR1 MNHEY and CDR2 SMNVEV come from the germline V gene (reference sequence). The CDR3 runs to 15 residues. Deletions cut 6 bases from V and 1 base from J, with 13 bases between.

This chain uses TRBV30 with TRBJ2-7, with TRBD1 matching over 9 bases. Trimming at V came to 4 bases and at J to 0 bases, leaving 4 bases not matched to a gene. CDR1 is GTSNPN and CDR2 is SVGIG in the germline V gene (reference sequence). The CDR3 loop spans 14 amino acids. The CDR3 nucleotides read TGTGCCTGGACCGGGACAGGGAACTCCTACGAGCAGTACTTC. This sequence encodes CAWTGTGNSYEQYF. Looking up the rest from reference TRBV30 and TRBJ2-7 gives the full variable domain: SQTIHQWPATLVQPVGSPLSLECTVEGTSNPNLYWYRQAAGRGLQLLFYSVGIGQISSEVPQNLSASRPQDRQFILSSKKLLLSDSGFYLCAWTGTGNSYEQYFGPGTRLTVT.

This clone was picked up one time. The CDR3 loop reads CASSTDLNTEAFF. The CDR3 nucleotides read TGTGCCAGTAGTACCGACTTGAACACTGAAGCTTTCTTT. This rearrangement joins TRBV19 to TRBJ1-1; D not certain. Germline lookup yields CDR1 LNHDA and CDR2 SQIVND (reference sequence). The length of the CDR3 is 13 residues. Between the trimmed V and J ends, which lost 4 bases and 0 bases, there was a span of 6 bases.

This clone was found once. The chain links TRBV4-3 to TRBJ2-4; the D call may be TRBD1 or TRBD2 (5 bases each). Trimming removed 4 bases from V and 1 base from J, with 17 bases in between. CDR1 is LGHNA, CDR2 YSLEER, per germline. The length of the CDR3 is 17 residues. DNA of the CDR3: TGCGCCAGCAGCCCCGGGCCGGGGCGAGGGGCCAAAAACATTCAGTACTTC. It is translated as CASSPGPGRGAKNIQYF.